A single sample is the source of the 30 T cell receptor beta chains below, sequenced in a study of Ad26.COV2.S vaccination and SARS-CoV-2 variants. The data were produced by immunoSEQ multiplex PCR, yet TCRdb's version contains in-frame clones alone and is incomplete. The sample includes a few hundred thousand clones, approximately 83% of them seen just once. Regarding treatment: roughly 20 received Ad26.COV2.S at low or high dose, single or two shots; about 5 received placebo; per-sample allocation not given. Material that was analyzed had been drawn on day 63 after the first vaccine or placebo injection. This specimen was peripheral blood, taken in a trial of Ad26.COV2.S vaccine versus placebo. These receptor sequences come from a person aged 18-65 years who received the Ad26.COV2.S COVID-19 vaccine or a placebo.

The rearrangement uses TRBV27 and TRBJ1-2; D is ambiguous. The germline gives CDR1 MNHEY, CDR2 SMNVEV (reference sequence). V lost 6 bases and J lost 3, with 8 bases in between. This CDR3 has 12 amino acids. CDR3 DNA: TGTGCCAGCAGCGACAAGTACTATGGCTACACCTTC. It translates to CASSDKYYGYTF.

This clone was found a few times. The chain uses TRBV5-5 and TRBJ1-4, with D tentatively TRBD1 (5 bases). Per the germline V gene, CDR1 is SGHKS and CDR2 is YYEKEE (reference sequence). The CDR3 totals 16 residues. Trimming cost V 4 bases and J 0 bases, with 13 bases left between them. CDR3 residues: CASSKEGRATNEKLFF. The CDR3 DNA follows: TGTGCCAGCAGCAAGGAGGGGCGGGCAACTAATGAAAAACTGTTTTTT.

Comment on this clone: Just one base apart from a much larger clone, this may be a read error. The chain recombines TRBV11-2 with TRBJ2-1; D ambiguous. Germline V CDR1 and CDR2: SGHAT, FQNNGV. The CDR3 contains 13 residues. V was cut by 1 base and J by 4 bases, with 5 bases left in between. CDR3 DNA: TGTGCCAGCAGCTTAGGGAGTTACAATGAGCAGTTCTTC. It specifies CASSLGSYNEQFF. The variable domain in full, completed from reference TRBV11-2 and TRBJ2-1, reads EAGVAQSPRYKIIEKRQSVAFWCNPISGHATLYWYQQILGQGPKLLIQFQNNGVVDDSQLPKDRFSAERLKGVDSTLKIQPAKLEDSAVYLCASSLGSYNEQFFGPGTRLTVL.

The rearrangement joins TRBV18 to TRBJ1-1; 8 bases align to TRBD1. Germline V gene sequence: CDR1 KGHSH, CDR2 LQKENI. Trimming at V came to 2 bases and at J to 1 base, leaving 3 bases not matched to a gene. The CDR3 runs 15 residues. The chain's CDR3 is CASSPWTGRNTEAFF. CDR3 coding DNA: TGTGCCAGCTCACCATGGACAGGGCGGAACACTGAAGCTTTCTTT.

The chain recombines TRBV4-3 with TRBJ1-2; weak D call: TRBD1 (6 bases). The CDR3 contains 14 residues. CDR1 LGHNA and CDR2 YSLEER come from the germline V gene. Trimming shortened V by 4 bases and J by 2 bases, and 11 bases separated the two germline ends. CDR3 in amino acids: CASSLFTGNYGYTF. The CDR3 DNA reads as TGCGCCAGCAGCCTTTTCACAGGGAACTATGGCTACACCTTC.

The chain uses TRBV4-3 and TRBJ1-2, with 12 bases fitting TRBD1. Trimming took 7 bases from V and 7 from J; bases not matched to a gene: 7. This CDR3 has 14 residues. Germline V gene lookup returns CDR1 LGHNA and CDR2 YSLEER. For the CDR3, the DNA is TGCGCCAGCAACCAGGGACAGGGGGCCTCTGGCTACACCTTC. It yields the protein CASNQGQGASGYTF.

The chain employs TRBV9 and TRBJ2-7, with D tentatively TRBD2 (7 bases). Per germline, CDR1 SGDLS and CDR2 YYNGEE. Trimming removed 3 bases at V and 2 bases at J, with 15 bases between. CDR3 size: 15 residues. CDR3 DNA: TGTGCCAGCAGCGAGGGGGAGGGACCTACCTACGAGCAGTACTTC. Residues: CASSEGEGPTYEQYF.

The CDR3 reads CASSHPGDSKNIQYF. Written as DNA, the CDR3 is TGTGCCAGCAGCCACCCGGGGGATTCCAAAAACATTCAGTACTTC. V gene TRBV3-1 (or the pseudogene TRBV3-2) combines with J gene TRBJ2-4, with D perhaps TRBD2 (6 bases). The CDR3 has 15 amino acids. V gave up 3 bases and J gave up 2 bases, with 11 bases separating them. Germline V lookup: CDR1 LGHDT, CDR2 YNNKEL (reference sequence).

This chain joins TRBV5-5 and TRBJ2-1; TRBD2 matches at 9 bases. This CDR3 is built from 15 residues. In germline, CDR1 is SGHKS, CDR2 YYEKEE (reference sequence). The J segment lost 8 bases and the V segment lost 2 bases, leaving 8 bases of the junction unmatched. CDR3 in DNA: TGTGCCAGCAGCTTCCTAGCGGGGACGATGTATGAGCAGTTCTTC. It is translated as CASSFLAGTMYEQFF. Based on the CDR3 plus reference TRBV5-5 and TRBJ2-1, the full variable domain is DAGVTQSPTHLIKTRGQQVTLRCSPISGHKSVSWYQQVLGQGPQFIFQYYEKEERGRGNFPDRFSARQFPNYSSELNVNALLLGDSALYLCASSFLAGTMYEQFFGPGTRLTVL.

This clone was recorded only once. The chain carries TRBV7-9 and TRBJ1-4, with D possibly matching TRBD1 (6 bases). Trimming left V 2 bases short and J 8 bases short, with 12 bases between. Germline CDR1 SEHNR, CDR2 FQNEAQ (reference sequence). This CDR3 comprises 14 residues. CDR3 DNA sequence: TGTGCCAGCAGCTTAAATACCGGGGGCGAAAAACTGTTTTTT. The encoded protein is CASSLNTGGEKLFF.

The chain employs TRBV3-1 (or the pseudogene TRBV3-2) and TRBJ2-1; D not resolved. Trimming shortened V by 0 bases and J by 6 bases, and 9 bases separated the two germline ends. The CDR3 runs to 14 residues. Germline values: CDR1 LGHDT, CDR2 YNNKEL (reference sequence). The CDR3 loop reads CASSQDLGPNEQFF. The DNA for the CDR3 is TGTGCCAGCAGCCAAGATCTGGGTCCCAATGAGCAGTTCTTC.

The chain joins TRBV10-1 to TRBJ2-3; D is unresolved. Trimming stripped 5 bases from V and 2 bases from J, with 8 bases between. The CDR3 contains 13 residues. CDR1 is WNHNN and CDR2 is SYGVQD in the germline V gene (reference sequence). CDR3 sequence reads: CASSLLSTDTQYF. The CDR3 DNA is TGCGCCAGCAGTCTCCTGTCCACAGATACGCAGTATTTT.

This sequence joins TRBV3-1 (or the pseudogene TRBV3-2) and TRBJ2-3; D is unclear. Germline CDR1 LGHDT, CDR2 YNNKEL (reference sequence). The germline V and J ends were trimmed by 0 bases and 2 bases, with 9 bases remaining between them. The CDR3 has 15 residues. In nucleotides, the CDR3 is TGTGCCAGCAGCCAAGATATGCTGAACACAGATACGCAGTATTTT. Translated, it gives CASSQDMLNTDTQYF.

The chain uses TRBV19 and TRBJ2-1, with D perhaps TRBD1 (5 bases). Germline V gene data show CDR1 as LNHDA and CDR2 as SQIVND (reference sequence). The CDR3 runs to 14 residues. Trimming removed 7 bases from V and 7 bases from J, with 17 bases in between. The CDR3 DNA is TGTGCCAGTAAGGCCAGGGTGTACGGAAATGAGCAGTTCTTC. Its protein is CASKARVYGNEQFF.

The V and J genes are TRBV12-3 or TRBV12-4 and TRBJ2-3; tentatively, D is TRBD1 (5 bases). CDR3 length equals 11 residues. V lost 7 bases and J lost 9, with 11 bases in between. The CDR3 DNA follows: TGTGCCAGCAAGTCGGCAGGGACGCAGTATTTT. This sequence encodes CASKSAGTQYF.

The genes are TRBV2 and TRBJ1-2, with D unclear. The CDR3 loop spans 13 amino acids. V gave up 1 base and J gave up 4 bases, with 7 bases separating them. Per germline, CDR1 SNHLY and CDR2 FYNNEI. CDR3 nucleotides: TGTGCCAGCAGTGAAGGACTGTCCTATGGCTACACCTTC. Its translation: CASSEGLSYGYTF. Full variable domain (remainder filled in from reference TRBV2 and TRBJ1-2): EPEVTQTPSHQVTQMGQEVILRCVPISNHLYFYWYRQILGQKVEFLVSFYNNEISEKSEIFDDQFSVERPDGSNFTLKIRSTKLEDSAMYFCASSEGLSYGYTFGSGTRLTVV.

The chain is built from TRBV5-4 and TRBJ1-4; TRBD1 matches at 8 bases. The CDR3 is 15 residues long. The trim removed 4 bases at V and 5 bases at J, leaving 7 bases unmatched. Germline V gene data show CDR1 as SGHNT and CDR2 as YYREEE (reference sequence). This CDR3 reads CASSRTGFDNEKLFF. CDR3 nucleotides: TGTGCCAGCAGCCGGACAGGGTTTGACAATGAAAAACTGTTTTTT.

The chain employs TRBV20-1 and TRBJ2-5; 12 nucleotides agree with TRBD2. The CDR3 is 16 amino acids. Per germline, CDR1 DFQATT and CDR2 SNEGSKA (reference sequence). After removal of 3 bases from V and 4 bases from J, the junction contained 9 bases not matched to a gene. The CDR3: CSASEGGLAGSETQYF. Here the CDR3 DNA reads TGCAGTGCTAGTGAAGGCGGACTAGCGGGATCAGAGACCCAGTACTTC.

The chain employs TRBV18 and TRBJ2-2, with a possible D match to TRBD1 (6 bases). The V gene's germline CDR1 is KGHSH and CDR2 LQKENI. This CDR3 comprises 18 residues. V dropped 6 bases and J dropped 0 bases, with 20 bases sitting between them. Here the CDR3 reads CASSPPSMTGPNTGELFF. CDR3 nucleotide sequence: TGTGCCAGCTCCCCTCCCTCTATGACAGGACCGAACACCGGGGAGCTGTTTTTT.

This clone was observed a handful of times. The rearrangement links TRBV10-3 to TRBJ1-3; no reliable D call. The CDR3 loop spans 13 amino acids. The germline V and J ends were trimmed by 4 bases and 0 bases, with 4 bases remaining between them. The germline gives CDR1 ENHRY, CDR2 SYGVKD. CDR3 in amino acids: CAISVDSGNTIYF. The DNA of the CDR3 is TGTGCCATCAGTGTCGACTCTGGAAACACCATATATTTT.

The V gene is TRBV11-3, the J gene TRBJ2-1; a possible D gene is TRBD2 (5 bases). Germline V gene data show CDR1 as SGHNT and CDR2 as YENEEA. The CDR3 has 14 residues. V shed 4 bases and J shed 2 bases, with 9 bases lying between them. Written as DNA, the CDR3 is TGTGCCAGCAGCTCTGGACTTGCCTACAATGAGCAGTTCTTC. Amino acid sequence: CASSSGLAYNEQFF.

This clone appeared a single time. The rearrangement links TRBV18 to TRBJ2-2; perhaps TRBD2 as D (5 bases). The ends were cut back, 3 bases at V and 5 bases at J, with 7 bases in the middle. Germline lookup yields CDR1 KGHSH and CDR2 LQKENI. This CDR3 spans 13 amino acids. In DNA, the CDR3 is TGTGCCAGCTCACCGCCGGGGACCGGGGAGCTGTTTTTT. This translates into CASSPPGTGELFF.

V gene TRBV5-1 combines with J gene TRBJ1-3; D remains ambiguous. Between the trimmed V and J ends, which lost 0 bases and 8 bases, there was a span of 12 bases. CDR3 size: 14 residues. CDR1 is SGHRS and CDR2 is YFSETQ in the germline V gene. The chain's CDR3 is CASSLGRTADTIYF. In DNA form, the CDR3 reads TGCGCCAGCAGCTTGGGGAGGACCGCGGACACCATATATTTT. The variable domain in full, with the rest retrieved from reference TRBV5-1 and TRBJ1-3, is KAGVTQTPRYLIKTRGQQVTLSCSPISGHRSVSWYQQTPGQGLQFLFEYFSETQRNKGNFPGRFSGRQFSNSRSEMNVSTLELGDSALYLCASSLGRTADTIYFGEGSWLTVV.

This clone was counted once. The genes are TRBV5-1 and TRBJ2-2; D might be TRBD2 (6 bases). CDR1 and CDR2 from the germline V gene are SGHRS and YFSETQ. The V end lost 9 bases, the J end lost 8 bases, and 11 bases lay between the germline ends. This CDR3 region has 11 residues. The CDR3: CATSAGGELFF. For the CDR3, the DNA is TGCGCCACCTCGGCGGGGGGGGAGCTGTTTTTT.

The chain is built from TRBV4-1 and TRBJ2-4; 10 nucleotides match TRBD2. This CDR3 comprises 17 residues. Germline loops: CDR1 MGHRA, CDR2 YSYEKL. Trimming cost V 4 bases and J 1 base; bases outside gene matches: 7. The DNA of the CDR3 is TGCGCCAGCAGCCCTTACGGGACTAGCGTCGCCAAAAACATTCAGTACTTC. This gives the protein CASSPYGTSVAKNIQYF.

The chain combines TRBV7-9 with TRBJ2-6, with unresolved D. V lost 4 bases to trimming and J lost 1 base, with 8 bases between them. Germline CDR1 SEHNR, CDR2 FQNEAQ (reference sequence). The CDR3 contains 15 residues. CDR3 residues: CASSSPLSGANVLTF. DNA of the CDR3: TGTGCCAGCAGCTCTCCTCTGTCTGGGGCCAACGTCCTGACTTTC. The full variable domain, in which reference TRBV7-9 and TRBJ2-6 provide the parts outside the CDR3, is DTGVSQNPRHKITKRGQNVTFRCDPISEHNRLYWYRQTLGQGPEFLTYFQNEAQLEKSRLLSDRFSAERPKGSFSTLEIQRTEQGDSAMYLCASSSPLSGANVLTFGAGSRLTVL.

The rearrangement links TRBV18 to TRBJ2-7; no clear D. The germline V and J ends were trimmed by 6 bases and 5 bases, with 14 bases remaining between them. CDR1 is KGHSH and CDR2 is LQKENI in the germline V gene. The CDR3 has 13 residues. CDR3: CASSRGPENEQYF. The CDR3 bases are TGTGCCAGCTCCCGAGGCCCCGAAAACGAGCAGTACTTC.

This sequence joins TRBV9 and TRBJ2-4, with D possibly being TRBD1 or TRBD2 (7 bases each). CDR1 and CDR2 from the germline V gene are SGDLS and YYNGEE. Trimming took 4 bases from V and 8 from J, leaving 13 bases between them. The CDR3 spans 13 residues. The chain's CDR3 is CASSTQGRDIQYF. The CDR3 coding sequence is TGTGCCAGCAGCACACAGGGGAGGGACATTCAGTACTTC.

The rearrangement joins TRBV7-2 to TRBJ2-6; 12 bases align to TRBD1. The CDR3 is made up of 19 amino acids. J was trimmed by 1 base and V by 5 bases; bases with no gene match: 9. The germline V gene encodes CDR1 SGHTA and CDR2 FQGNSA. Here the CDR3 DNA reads TGTGCCAGCAGCCCCAAACCGGGACAGGGGGCGTCTGGGGCCAACGTCCTGACTTTC. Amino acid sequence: CASSPKPGQGASGANVLTF.

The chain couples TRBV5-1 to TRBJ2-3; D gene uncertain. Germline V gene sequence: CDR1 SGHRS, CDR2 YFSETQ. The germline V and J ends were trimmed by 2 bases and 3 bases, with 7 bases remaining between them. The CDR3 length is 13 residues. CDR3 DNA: TGCGCCAGCAGCTTCGGTGTGACAGATACGCAGTATTTT. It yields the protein CASSFGVTDTQYF. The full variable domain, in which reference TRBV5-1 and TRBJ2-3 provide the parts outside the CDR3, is KAGVTQTPRYLIKTRGQQVTLSCSPISGHRSVSWYQQTPGQGLQFLFEYFSETQRNKGNFPGRFSGRQFSNSRSEMNVSTLELGDSALYLCASSFGVTDTQYFGPGTRLTVL.